This TCR beta chain was sequenced for a study of blood T cell repertoires in COVID-19. Overall study context: There were acute and convalescent COVID-19 samples, and they came from the United States, Italy and Spain.

Participants, about 18 to 89 years old, spanned under 25 US areas. Original data processing: Reference gene primer amplification yielded estimated nucleated cell counts. Clones were read by immunoSEQ multiplex PCR, and TCRdb kept only the in-frame ones, dropping some. The D gene and trimming were derived from the DNA, and the V and J assignments and clone size from that table. The sample has around 330,000 clones; 70% to 90% are singletons. The CDR3 totals 14 residues. Unmatched junction bases numbered 1, after V lost 0 bases and J lost 3 bases. Germline V gives CDR1 SGDLS, CDR2 YYNGEE. The sequence came from a woman aged 40 to 49 who had recovered from COVID-19. What was sequenced was PBMCs or T cells enriched from blood (not recorded which). The chain joins TRBV9 to TRBJ1-1, with 8 positions matching TRBD1. CDR3 protein: CASSVGGQDTEAFF. DNA for the CDR3: TGTGCCAGCAGCGTAGGGGGACAGGACACTGAAGCTTTCTTT.